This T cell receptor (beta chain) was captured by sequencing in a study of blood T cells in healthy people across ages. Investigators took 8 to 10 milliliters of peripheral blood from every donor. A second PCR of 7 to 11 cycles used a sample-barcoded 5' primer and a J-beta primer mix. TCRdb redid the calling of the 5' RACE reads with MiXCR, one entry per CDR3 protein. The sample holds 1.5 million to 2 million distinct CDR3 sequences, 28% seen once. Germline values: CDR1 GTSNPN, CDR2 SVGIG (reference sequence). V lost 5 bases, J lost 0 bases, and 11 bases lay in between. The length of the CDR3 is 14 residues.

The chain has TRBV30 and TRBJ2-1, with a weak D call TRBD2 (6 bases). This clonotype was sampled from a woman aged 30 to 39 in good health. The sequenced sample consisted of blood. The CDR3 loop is CAWGDWSSYNEQFF. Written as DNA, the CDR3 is TGTGCCTGGGGGGACTGGAGCTCCTACAATGAGCAGTTCTTC.